These 28 T cell receptor beta chains were all obtained from the same sample, sequenced in a study of T-cell reconstitution after alpha-beta-depleted transplantation in children (dated by TCRdb to 2015 to 2016). The library came from PCR. The listed sequencing device is Illumina HiSeq 2500. Molecular barcoding was employed in the preparation of TCR libraries, with unique molecular identifiers being used to normalize TCRbeta repertoire quantification. TCRdb passed the public sequencing reads through fastp at Q25 and MiXCR, retaining productive beta sequences. One record per CDR3 amino acid sequence lists the most common genes and DNA. The sample table contains around 410,000 distinct CDR3 sequences; only one count was recorded for roughly a tenth of them. 5% to 6.5% of the sample goes to the ten largest clones. The sequences come from PBMCs from the stem cell graft donor, collected from the stem cell graft. These receptors came from a human donor who donated a stem cell graft to a child with acute myeloid leukemia.

CDR3 amino acids: CASSPPGASGGAGANVLTF. For the CDR3, the DNA is TGTGCCAGCAGCCCTCCGGGTGCTAGCGGGGGTGCTGGGGCCAACGTCCTGACTTTC. This rearrangement joins TRBV11-1 to TRBJ2-6; 10 nucleotides align to TRBD2. Trimming cost V 5 bases and J 2 bases; bases outside gene matches: 12. CDR1 is SGHAT and CDR2 is FQDESV in the germline V gene (reference sequence). The CDR3 totals 19 residues.

This clonotype appeared a few times. The CDR3 loop is CATSDRGSTDTQYF. CDR3 DNA sequence: TGTGCCACCAGCGACAGGGGGAGCACAGATACGCAGTATTTT. This chain joins TRBV15 and TRBJ2-3; 9 bases are a match to TRBD1. The germline CDR1 and CDR2 sequences are LNHNV and YYDKDF (reference sequence). The CDR3 totals 14 residues. The ends lost 5 bases at V and 0 bases at J; junction bases unmatched: 0.

This clonotype was seen repeatedly, ten times or more. The chain uses TRBV5-5 and TRBJ2-7, with a weak D call TRBD1 (6 bases). Germline V gene lookup returns CDR1 SGHKS and CDR2 YYEKEE (reference sequence). The CDR3 runs 15 residues. Trimming removed 4 bases from V and 4 bases from J, with 18 bases in between. DNA of the CDR3: TGTGCCAGCAGCCCCGACCAGGACAGTCGATACGAGCAGTACGTC. It codes for CASSPDQDSRYEQYV.

As to this clonotype: A read error may account for a junction end that differs from germline. The chain employs TRBV29-1 and TRBJ2-1; the match to TRBD2 covers 9 bases. Germline values: CDR1 SQVTM, CDR2 ANQGSEA. This CDR3 region has 16 residues. This CDR3 reads CSVEISGSGRYSEQFF. CDR3 nucleotides: TGCAGCGTTGAGATCTCGGGGAGCGGGAGGTACAGTGAGCAGTTCTTC.

This chain links TRBV4-3 with TRBJ2-2, with D hard to call. The CDR3 has 16 residues. Looked up from germline, CDR1 is LGHNA and CDR2 is YSLEER. V was shortened by 0 bases and J by 5 bases, with 13 bases between the two germline ends. The CDR3 DNA reads as TGCGCCAGCAGCCAAGATGACCTCACGAGTACCGGGGAGCTGTTTTTT. Its protein is CASSQDDLTSTGELFF.

This clonotype was seen repeatedly, ten times or more. The CDR3: CASSLREGTEAFF. Written as DNA, the CDR3 is TGTGCCAGCAGCCTCAGGGAGGGCACTGAAGCTTTCTTT. The chain employs TRBV11-1 and TRBJ1-1, with D tentatively TRBD1 (5 bases). Trimming took off 5 bases at V and 4 bases at J, with 11 bases between the two ends. Germline CDR1 SGHAT, CDR2 FQDESV (reference sequence). CDR3 length: 13 residues.

The rearrangement links TRBV20-1 to TRBJ2-3, with D perhaps TRBD1 (7 bases). This CDR3 spans 12 amino acids. Trimming pared 7 bases from V and 6 bases from J, leaving 14 bases between. Germline CDR1 and CDR2: DFQATT and SNEGSKA (reference sequence). CDR3 nucleotides: TGCAGTGGAAGACAGGGACTGGATACGCAGTATTTT. Its translation: CSGRQGLDTQYF.

In this sample, this clonotype turned up many times. The genes are TRBV5-1 and TRBJ2-7, with TRBD1 matching 8 bases. CDR1 SGHRS and CDR2 YFSETQ come from the germline V gene. V trimming: 3 bases; J trimming: 4 bases; junction bases outside the gene matches: 3. This CDR3 region has 13 residues. The CDR3 DNA is TGCGCCAGCAGCTGGGGACAGGATTACGAGCAGTACTTC. Its translation: CASSWGQDYEQYF.

This clonotype was observed a few times. The chain is built from TRBV7-2 and TRBJ2-7, with D unresolved. The CDR3 spans 13 residues. In germline, CDR1 is SGHTA, CDR2 FQGNSA. The V and J ends lost 5 bases and 3 bases respectively, with 11 bases between them. Here the CDR3 DNA reads TGTGCCAGCAGCCCCAACCCCAACTACGAGCAGTACTTC. Protein product: CASSPNPNYEQYF.

This chain joins TRBV6-1 and TRBJ1-5; D might be TRBD1 (6 bases). The length of the CDR3 is 13 residues. Trimming removed 9 bases at V and 3 bases at J, with 12 bases between. CDR1 and CDR2 from the germline V gene are MNHNS and SASEGT. CDR3 residues: CASGGGNNQPQHF. CDR3 in DNA: TGTGCCAGTGGGGGCGGTAACAATCAGCCCCAGCATTTT.

The chain uses TRBV9 and TRBJ1-2, with D possibly being TRBD1 (6 bases). V lost 1 base to trimming and J lost 4 bases, with 20 bases between them. The germline V gene has CDR1 SGDLS and CDR2 YYNGEE. The CDR3 length is 17 residues. CDR3 residues: CASSVTREGVTFYGYTF. As DNA, the CDR3 is TGTGCCAGCAGCGTAACCCGGGAGGGGGTAACGTTCTATGGCTACACCTTC.

This CDR3 is CASSEKGNPSTDTQYF. Written as DNA, the CDR3 is TGTGCCAGCAGCGAGAAAGGGAATCCTAGCACAGATACGCAGTATTTT. The V gene is TRBV5-6, the J gene TRBJ2-3; D call uncertain. The V end lost 4 bases, the J end lost 0 bases, and 15 bases lay between the germline ends. This CDR3 contains 16 residues. Germline CDR1 reads SGHDT; CDR2 reads YYEEEE. The whole variable domain, remainder taken from reference TRBV5-6 and TRBJ2-3, is DAGVTQSPTHLIKTRGQQVTLRCSPKSGHDTVSWYQQALGQGPQFIFQYYEEEERQRGNFPDRFSGHQFPNYSSELNVNALLLGDSALYLCASSEKGNPSTDTQYFGPGTRLTVL.

The chain carries TRBV19 and TRBJ2-1; the D gene could be TRBD1 or TRBD2 (7 bases each). Trimming pared 0 bases from V and 6 bases from J, leaving 15 bases between. The CDR3 is 16 residues long. Germline lookup yields CDR1 LNHDA and CDR2 SQIVND (reference sequence). CDR3 sequence (DNA): TGTGCCAGTAGTATAGATCAGGGGGGGACGGGCAATGAGCAGTTCTTC. The encoded protein is CASSIDQGGTGNEQFF.

This chain uses TRBV7-9 with TRBJ2-1; weak D call: TRBD2 (7 bases). CDR3 length equals 15 residues. The germline V gene encodes CDR1 SEHNR and CDR2 FQNEAQ (reference sequence). Trimming took off 6 bases at V and 4 bases at J, with 16 bases between the two ends. CDR3 sequence reads: CASSLKGGLYNEQFF. The CDR3 bases are TGTGCCAGCAGTCTTAAGGGGGGACTATACAATGAGCAGTTCTTC. Complete variable domain (other parts from reference TRBV7-9 and TRBJ2-1): DTGVSQNPRHKITKRGQNVTFRCDPISEHNRLYWYRQTLGQGPEFLTYFQNEAQLEKSRLLSDRFSAERPKGSFSTLEIQRTEQGDSAMYLCASSLKGGLYNEQFFGPGTRLTVL.

This clonotype was counted only a few times. The chain has TRBV9 and TRBJ2-3; 7 bases are a match to TRBD2. CDR3 length equals 17 residues. Germline V lookup: CDR1 SGDLS, CDR2 YYNGEE. The V gene end was trimmed by 0 bases and the J gene end by 4 bases; junction bases not matched to a gene: 11. CDR3 DNA sequence: TGTGCCAGCAGCGTAGAAGCGCGGCTAGCGGTCGCAGATACGCAGTATTTT. Its translation is CASSVEARLAVADTQYF.

This clonotype appeared many times. This chain joins TRBV28 and TRBJ1-5; 9 bases map to TRBD1. The CDR3 spans 14 residues. Trimming at V came to 4 bases and at J to 5 bases, leaving 3 bases not matched to a gene. The germline V gene encodes CDR1 MDHEN and CDR2 SYDVKM. In nucleotides, the CDR3 is TGTGCCAGCAGTTCTGGGACAGGGCATCAGCCCCAGCATTTT. This translates into CASSSGTGHQPQHF.

CDR3 sequence: CASSLSGPADSYEQYF. DNA of the CDR3: TGCGCCAGCAGCTTGAGTGGCCCCGCAGACTCCTACGAGCAGTACTTC. This rearrangement joins TRBV5-1 to TRBJ2-7, with no clear D. The ends were cut back, 1 base at V and 0 bases at J, with 14 bases in the middle. The CDR3 consists of 16 residues. From germline, CDR1 is SGHRS and CDR2 YFSETQ.

V gene TRBV4-1 combines with J gene TRBJ2-2, with 13 positions matching TRBD2. Looked up from germline, CDR1 is MGHRA and CDR2 is YSYEKL. Germline trimming cut 5 bases from V and 4 bases from J; bases unmatched to any gene: 7. The CDR3 consists of 17 residues. The CDR3 nucleotides are TGCGCCAGCAGCTCGGGACTAGCGGGGCGGATCACCGGGGAGCTGTTTTTT. Translating gives CASSSGLAGRITGELFF.

This chain links TRBV18 with TRBJ1-5; the match to TRBD1 covers 9 bases. In germline, CDR1 is KGHSH, CDR2 LQKENI. The V and J ends lost 3 bases and 0 bases, in that order; junction bases with no gene match: 3. CDR3 length: 16 amino acids. The CDR3 nucleotides are TGTGCCAGCTCACCGGGACAGGGCAGTAGCAATCAGCCCCAGCATTTT. It encodes CASSPGQGSSNQPQHF.

This clonotype was seen repeatedly, ten times or more. The chain has TRBV21-1 and TRBJ1-5; TRBD1, the table's D call, was not compared with the DNA. TRBV21-1 is designated a pseudogene. This CDR3 contains 16 residues. In DNA form, the CDR3 reads TGTGCCAGCAGGACCGACAGGGGCCATAGCAATCAGCCCCAGCATTTT. Amino acids: CASRTDRGHSNQPQHF.

This clonotype was detected only a few times. The J gene is TRBJ2-1, the V gene TRBV7-9, with TRBD1 identical over 9 bases. Trimming took 2 bases from V and 7 from J; bases not matched to a gene: 9. This CDR3 has 16 amino acids. CDR1 and CDR2 (germline): SEHNR, FQNEAQ (reference sequence). This chain's CDR3 is CASSLIRTGERNEQFF. The CDR3 DNA is TGTGCCAGCAGCTTAATTAGGACAGGGGAAAGGAATGAGCAGTTCTTC.

This clonotype has ten or more counts. The chain has TRBV6-1 and TRBJ2-1, with a tentative D call TRBD1 (7 bases). The CDR3 loop spans 14 amino acids. The V and J ends lost 9 bases and 8 bases respectively, with 20 bases between them. In germline, CDR1 is MNHNS, CDR2 SASEGT. The CDR3 DNA reads as TGTGCCAGTGTTCGTCAGGGGGGTTTAGATGAGCAGTTCTTC. Its protein product is CASVRQGGLDEQFF.

The chain combines TRBV27 with TRBJ2-5, with 7 bases aligning to TRBD2. This CDR3 contains 13 residues. CDR1 MNHEY and CDR2 SMNVEV come from the germline V gene (reference sequence). V lost 10 bases, J lost 1 base, and 6 bases stayed unmatched. The CDR3 region has the DNA TGTGCCACCCGCCGACTAGCCCAAGAGACCCAGTACTTC. This translates into CATRRLAQETQYF.

The J gene is TRBJ2-7, the V gene TRBV12-3 or TRBV12-4, with a possible D match to TRBD1 (5 bases). V was pared by 5 bases and J by 7 bases, with 12 bases between. The CDR3 has 12 amino acids. In nucleotides, the CDR3 is TGTGCCAGCAGTATTCACAAGGGGGAGCAGTACGTC. This translates into CASSIHKGEQYV.

This clonotype was detected only a few times. The CDR3 is CASSQGTSVGNEQFF. The CDR3 DNA follows: TGTGCCAGCAGCCAAGGGACTAGCGTCGGCAATGAGCAGTTCTTC. The chain has TRBV3-1 and TRBJ2-1; the match to TRBD2 covers 9 bases. CDR1 and CDR2 from the germline V gene are LGHDT and YNNKEL (reference sequence). V dropped 1 base and J dropped 6; count of bases not matched to a gene: 4. This CDR3 spans 15 amino acids.

The chain is built from TRBV27 and TRBJ1-1; the D gene is possibly TRBD1 (5 bases). In germline, CDR1 is MNHEY, CDR2 SMNVEV (reference sequence). This CDR3 comprises 14 residues. Between the trimmed V and J ends, which lost 6 bases and 5 bases, there was a span of 16 bases. CDR3 amino acids: CASSHDLRGTEAFF. As DNA, the CDR3 is TGTGCCAGCAGCCATGACCTACGGGGGACTGAAGCTTTCTTT.

Ten or more counts support this clonotype. The rearrangement uses TRBV20-1 and TRBJ2-7; D uncertain. CDR3 length: 14 residues. Germline V gene sequence: CDR1 DFQATT, CDR2 SNEGSKA (reference sequence). Between the trimmed V and J ends, which lost 6 bases and 3 bases, there was a span of 18 bases. The CDR3 DNA sequence: TGCAGTGCACAACCGCTAGTGGAGCTCTACGAGCAGTACGTC. This gives the protein CSAQPLVELYEQYV.

This rearrangement joins TRBV5-1 to TRBJ1-1, with no clear D. The CDR3 consists of 13 residues. Trimming left V 6 bases short and J 3 bases short, with 12 bases between. CDR1 and CDR2 from the germline V gene are SGHRS and YFSETQ. In DNA, the CDR3 is TGCGCCAGCATAGAAAATGCGGACACTGAAGCTTTCTTT. The encoded protein is CASIENADTEAFF.